Listed here are 30 T cell receptor beta chains from one sample, sequenced in a study of shared clonotypes between healthy human individuals. Data came from immunoSEQ multiplex PCR; TCRdb stores just in-frame clones and leaves some out. The repertoire holds some 630,000 clones, with more than 70% as singletons. What was sequenced was memory CD4+ T cells sorted from blood. Stated subset: CD45RA-negative fraction. These receptor sequences come from a woman in her twenties or thirties in good health.

V and J are TRBV7-9 and TRBJ2-2; the D gene could be TRBD1 or TRBD2 (5 bases each). The V gene's germline CDR1 is SEHNR and CDR2 FQNEAQ (reference sequence). V lost 0 bases and J lost 7, with 18 bases in between. The CDR3 consists of 17 residues. The CDR3 reads CASSLAPGTPGGGELFF. CDR3 coding DNA: TGTGCCAGCAGCTTAGCCCCAGGGACCCCTGGGGGCGGGGAGCTGTTTTTT. Using reference TRBV7-9 and TRBJ2-2 for the parts outside the CDR3, the full variable domain is DTGVSQNPRHKITKRGQNVTFRCDPISEHNRLYWYRQTLGQGPEFLTYFQNEAQLEKSRLLSDRFSAERPKGSFSTLEIQRTEQGDSAMYLCASSLAPGTPGGGELFFGEGSRLTVL.

This clone occurred once. The V gene is TRBV20-1, the J gene TRBJ1-1, with D hard to call. Trimming took off 6 bases at V and 7 bases at J, with 12 bases between the two ends. The CDR3 runs to 11 residues. The germline CDR1 and CDR2 sequences are DFQATT and SNEGSKA (reference sequence). For the CDR3, the DNA is TGCAGTGCGGTCGGTTGGGATGAAGCTTTCTTT. It specifies CSAVGWDEAFF.

This chain joins TRBV6-5 and TRBJ1-1; TRBD1 matches 7 bases. The CDR3 extends over 15 amino acids. The trim removed 5 bases at V and 1 base at J, leaving 7 bases unmatched. CDR1 and CDR2 from the germline V gene are MNHEY and SVGAGI. CDR3 sequence reads: CASSHWTGQNTEAFF. CDR3 bases: TGTGCCAGCAGTCATTGGACAGGACAGAACACTGAAGCTTTCTTT.

The rearrangement joins TRBV20-1 to TRBJ1-1; D remains unclear. CDR3 length equals 11 residues. The germline V gene encodes CDR1 DFQATT and CDR2 SNEGSKA (reference sequence). Trimming shortened V by 2 bases and J by 9 bases, and 10 bases separated the two germline ends. CDR3: CSARSPTKAFF. Here the CDR3 DNA reads TGCAGTGCTAGATCACCCACGAAAGCTTTCTTT.

This clone was seen only a few times. The genes are TRBV25-1 and TRBJ1-4; 11 nucleotides agree with TRBD1. Trimming at V came to 6 bases and at J to 10 bases, leaving 7 bases not matched to a gene. Germline lookup yields CDR1 MGHDK and CDR2 SYGVNS. This CDR3 spans 14 amino acids. The DNA of the CDR3 is TGTGCCAGCAGATCGGGACAGGGGGTGGTAAAACTGTTTTTT. Residues: CASRSGQGVVKLFF.

This chain uses TRBV4-1 with TRBJ2-5; the match to TRBD2 covers 8 bases. The V segment lost 2 bases and the J segment 4 bases; nucleotides outside the gene matches: 6. The CDR3 consists of 15 residues. Germline CDR1 MGHRA, CDR2 YSYEKL. CDR3 bases: TGCGCCAGCAGCCAACAGCGGGAGCGTGGAGAGACCCAGTACTTC. Its translation: CASSQQRERGETQYF.

The J gene is TRBJ2-2, the V gene TRBV28; D perhaps matches TRBD2 (5 bases). Germline V gene data show CDR1 as MDHEN and CDR2 as SYDVKM. V lost 8 bases and J lost 0, with 16 bases in between. The CDR3 runs to 16 residues. The CDR3 protein is CASGNGKDANTGELFF. The CDR3 DNA sequence: TGTGCCAGCGGCAACGGGAAGGATGCGAACACCGGGGAGCTGTTTTTT.

This clone was seen just once. The V and J genes are TRBV28 and TRBJ1-5; D remains unclear. This CDR3 has 17 amino acids. Germline CDR1 reads MDHEN; CDR2 reads SYDVKM. The V end was cut by 2 bases, the J end by 3 bases, with 17 bases between. The CDR3 DNA reads TGTGCCAGCAGTTTAGGCAGGCGGAGGATGAACAATCAGCCCCAGCATTTT. This sequence encodes CASSLGRRRMNNQPQHF.

This chain connects TRBV19 to TRBJ1-4; TRBD1 is a possible D gene (5 bases). Deletions cut 2 bases from V and 7 bases from J, with 14 bases between. The germline V gene encodes CDR1 LNHDA and CDR2 SQIVND (reference sequence). This CDR3 has 15 residues. Here the CDR3 DNA reads TGTGCCAGTAGTATATCTTCGCGGGACCTTGAAAAACTGTTTTTT. Translated, it gives CASSISSRDLEKLFF.

The chain couples TRBV5-4 to TRBJ2-1, with D perhaps being TRBD1 or TRBD2 (5 bases each). In germline, CDR1 is SGHNT, CDR2 YYREEE (reference sequence). V was pared by 5 bases and J by 3 bases, with 12 bases between. This CDR3 spans 14 amino acids. The CDR3, as DNA: TGTGCCAGCAGTCCGGGACCGATCTACAATGAGCAGTTCTTC. Protein: CASSPGPIYNEQFF. Drawing the rest from reference TRBV5-4 and TRBJ2-1, the complete variable domain is ETGVTQSPTHLIKTRGQQVTLRCSSQSGHNTVSWYQQALGQGPQFIFQYYREEENGRGNFPPRFSGLQFPNYSSELNVNALELDDSALYLCASSPGPIYNEQFFGPGTRLTVL.

The rearrangement joins TRBV28 to TRBJ2-1; D perhaps matches TRBD2 (6 bases). V was shortened by 5 bases and J by 5 bases, with 16 bases between the two germline ends. Germline lookup yields CDR1 MDHEN and CDR2 SYDVKM. The CDR3 sequence is 15 residues long. The CDR3 DNA follows: TGTGCCAGCAGTCTCTCCTGGGGGGTCCACAATGAGCAGTTCTTC. This sequence encodes CASSLSWGVHNEQFF.

This clone was seen a handful of times. The gene calls are TRBV28 and TRBJ1-2, with TRBD1 as a possible D gene (5 bases). Trimming removed 6 bases from V and 0 bases from J, with 17 bases in between. The CDR3 runs to 16 residues. Germline lookup yields CDR1 MDHEN and CDR2 SYDVKM. The CDR3 spells CASSSVGTATNYGYTF. DNA for the CDR3: TGTGCCAGCAGCTCTGTTGGGACCGCTACTAACTATGGCTACACCTTC.

In regard to this clone: The same CDR3 also results from other DNA sequences found in this sample. This sequence joins TRBV14 and TRBJ2-1; D gene uncertain. This CDR3 region has 13 residues. The germline V gene has CDR1 SGHDN and CDR2 FVKESK. The V gene lost 0 bases and the J gene lost 4 bases, with 4 bases spanning the gap. The CDR3 loop reads CASSQDLYNEQFF. CDR3 nucleotide sequence: TGTGCCAGCAGCCAAGATCTGTACAATGAGCAGTTCTTC.

CDR3 sequence (DNA): TGCAGCTCTGGGACAGATAACACTGAAGCTTTCTTT. The encoded protein is CSSGTDNTEAFF. This chain links TRBV29-1 with TRBJ1-1; 7 bases line up with TRBD1. The CDR3 length is 12 residues. After removal of 8 bases from V and 2 bases from J, the junction contained 5 bases not matched to a gene. The germline V gene has CDR1 SQVTM and CDR2 ANQGSEA.

In regard to this clone: A read error may be the cause here, since a much bigger clone is one base away. The rearrangement links TRBV6-5 to TRBJ2-7; 8 bases fit TRBD1. Germline V gene lookup returns CDR1 MNHEY and CDR2 SVGAGI. There are 15 residues in the CDR3. Unmatched junction bases numbered 3, after V lost 2 bases and J lost 0 bases. The CDR3 bases are TGTGCCAGCAGTTACGGACAGGGAAGCTCCTACGAGCAGTACTTC. Its protein product is CASSYGQGSSYEQYF.

This chain connects TRBV6-5 to TRBJ2-6; 7 bases fit TRBD1. Germline CDR1 MNHEY, CDR2 SVGAGI. V dropped 4 bases and J dropped 1; count of bases not matched to a gene: 1. CDR3 length: 15 residues. The CDR3 protein is CASSSRGSGANVLTF. CDR3 nucleotides: TGTGCCAGCAGTTCCAGGGGGTCTGGGGCCAACGTCCTGACTTTC.

The gene calls are TRBV2 and TRBJ2-2; TRBD2 might be the D (6 bases). V was shortened by 3 bases and J by 5 bases, with 13 bases between the two germline ends. The CDR3 contains 15 residues. Germline assignment: CDR1 SNHLY and CDR2 FYNNEI. In DNA, the CDR3 is TGTGCCAGCAGTGATTGGCTAGCGCGAACCGGGGAGCTGTTTTTT. This translates into CASSDWLARTGELFF.

The chain recombines TRBV19 with TRBJ1-1; 9 nucleotides agree with TRBD1. The CDR3 runs to 12 residues. V lost 6 bases, J lost 8 bases, and 4 bases stayed unmatched. Per the germline V gene, CDR1 is LNHDA and CDR2 is SQIVND (reference sequence). CDR3 DNA sequence: TGTGCCAGTAGACAGGACAGGGGCGAAGCTTTCTTT. Encoded protein: CASRQDRGEAFF.

V gene TRBV19 combines with J gene TRBJ2-5; 7 bases fit TRBD2. In germline, CDR1 is LNHDA, CDR2 SQIVND (reference sequence). The CDR3 has 14 amino acids. V shed 6 bases, J shed 5 bases, and the junction held 9 bases outside the gene matches. CDR3 bases: TGTGCCAGTAGACTGAGGGGAGGGGTTGAGACCCAGTACTTC. Translated: CASRLRGGVETQYF.

This rearrangement joins TRBV5-8 to TRBJ2-7; D remains unclear. Trimming shortened V by 4 bases and J by 4 bases, and 6 bases separated the two germline ends. The germline CDR1 and CDR2 sequences are SGHTS and YDEGEE. This CDR3 is 11 amino acids long. The CDR3 sequence: CASSIYYEQYF. CDR3 nucleotide sequence: TGTGCCAGCAGCATTTATTACGAGCAGTACTTC.

This clone has a handful of counts. The chain carries TRBV28 and TRBJ1-2; 8 bases align to TRBD1. V dropped 4 bases and J dropped 2; count of bases not matched to a gene: 6. CDR1 and CDR2 from the germline V gene are MDHEN and SYDVKM. The CDR3 consists of 15 residues. Here the CDR3 reads CASSYPGQANYGYTF. Written as DNA, the CDR3 is TGTGCCAGCAGTTATCCGGGACAGGCCAACTATGGCTACACCTTC.

The J gene is TRBJ1-2, the V gene TRBV7-2, with D unresolved. This CDR3 region has 15 residues. V lost 5 bases and J lost 4, with 17 bases in between. Germline V gene lookup returns CDR1 SGHTA and CDR2 FQGNSA. CDR3 sequence reads: CASSPLLDNLYGYTF. CDR3 DNA: TGTGCCAGCAGCCCCCTCCTCGACAACCTCTATGGCTACACCTTC. The variable domain in full, with the rest retrieved from reference TRBV7-2 and TRBJ1-2, is GAGVSQSPSNKVTEKGKDVELRCDPISGHTALYWYRQSLGQGLEFLIYFQGNSAPDKSGLPSDRFSAERTGGSVSTLTIQRTQQEDSAVYLCASSPLLDNLYGYTFGSGTRLTVV.

The rearrangement uses TRBV10-3 and TRBJ1-2, with D possibly being TRBD1 (5 bases). V dropped 6 bases and J dropped 1 base, with 18 bases sitting between them. This CDR3 has 16 amino acids. Germline V gene lookup returns CDR1 ENHRY and CDR2 SYGVKD. The CDR3 DNA follows: TGTGCCATCAGCTTCCCAGGGAGCGGGCGTAACTATGGCTACACCTTC. This codes for CAISFPGSGRNYGYTF.

This clone was recorded only once. The CDR3 region is CASSPYSDLNTEAFF. The CDR3 DNA reads as TGTGCCAGCAGTCCCTACAGTGATTTGAACACTGAAGCTTTCTTT. V gene TRBV28 combines with J gene TRBJ1-1, with D hard to call. Germline CDR1 and CDR2: MDHEN and SYDVKM. Trimming took off 5 bases at V and 0 bases at J, with 13 bases between the two ends. CDR3 size: 15 residues.

This chain joins TRBV29-1 and TRBJ2-1; 12 bases fit TRBD2. The germline V gene encodes CDR1 SQVTM and CDR2 ANQGSEA. The V segment lost 4 bases and the J segment 7 bases; nucleotides outside the gene matches: 23. The CDR3 spans 20 residues. The CDR3, as DNA: TGCAGCGTTGGCAAGAGGAAAGTTACCACGACTAGCGGGAGCAGGAATGAGCAGTTCTTC. The encoded protein is CSVGKRKVTTTSGSRNEQFF.

This clone was recorded a few times. The CDR3 here is CASSFAGDYGYTF. CDR3 sequence (DNA): TGTGCCAGCAGTTTCGCGGGGGACTATGGCTACACCTTC. The V gene is TRBV27, the J gene TRBJ1-2; D perhaps matches TRBD1 (5 bases). Germline V gene data show CDR1 as MNHEY and CDR2 as SMNVEV (reference sequence). The CDR3 is 13 amino acids. The V gene lost 3 bases and the J gene lost 3 bases, with 8 bases spanning the gap.

The V call is TRBV18, the J call TRBJ1-3; D gene uncertain. In germline, CDR1 is KGHSH, CDR2 LQKENI. The V and J ends lost 6 bases and 0 bases respectively, with 9 bases between them. This CDR3 has 14 amino acids. The CDR3 sequence: CASSRDNSGNTIYF. Here the CDR3 DNA reads TGTGCCAGCTCGCGAGATAACTCTGGAAACACCATATATTTT.

This clone has only a few counts. The rearrangement joins TRBV18 to TRBJ2-4, with 7 positions matching TRBD1. The CDR3 totals 16 residues. CDR1 is KGHSH, CDR2 LQKENI, per germline. V lost 3 bases to trimming and J lost 0 bases; unmatched junction nucleotides: 5. The CDR3 DNA is TGTGCCAGCTCACCCACGACAGGGCAAGCCAAAAACATTCAGTACTTC. Residues: CASSPTTGQAKNIQYF.

This chain links TRBV11-2 with TRBJ2-1; 10 nucleotides agree with TRBD2. The CDR3 covers 15 residues. Germline V CDR1 and CDR2: SGHAT, FQNNGV. V shed 5 bases, J shed 9 bases, and the junction held 10 bases outside the gene matches. CDR3 nucleotides: TGTGCCAGCAGCGGAGCACTAGCGGGATCCGGTGAGCAGTTCTTC. Translated, it gives CASSGALAGSGEQFF.

Ten or more counts support this clone. Other DNA sequences in this sample translate to the same CDR3. The V call is TRBV30, the J call TRBJ2-7, with 7 bases fitting TRBD1. In germline, CDR1 is GTSNPN, CDR2 SVGIG (reference sequence). The CDR3 covers 12 residues. J lost 3 bases, V lost 4 bases, and 3 bases had no gene match. CDR3 loop: CAWTGGGYEQYF. As DNA, the CDR3 is TGTGCCTGGACAGGGGGTGGCTACGAGCAGTACTTC.